The 9 T cell receptor beta chains listed next were all sequenced from one sample in a study of cytomegalovirus exposure and HLA in healthy donors. The primer mix had 60 Vbeta and 13 Jbeta primers. Data came from immunoSEQ multiplex PCR; TCRdb stores just in-frame clones and leaves some out. This sample yields 85,000 to 120,000 clones, of which 71% are seen a single time; about 2.5% belongs to the top ten. Material for sequencing was PBMCs. These receptors all stem from a female donor in good health and CMV-seronegative.

The V call is TRBV11-2, the J call TRBJ2-1, with a weak D call TRBD2 (5 bases). The germline V and J ends were trimmed by 4 bases and 0 bases, with 13 bases remaining between them. Germline V CDR1 and CDR2: SGHAT, FQNNGV. This CDR3 spans 16 amino acids. The DNA for the CDR3 is TGTGCCAGCAGCTACCCCGTCCTAGCCTCCTACAATGAGCAGTTCTTC. It is translated as CASSYPVLASYNEQFF.

The rearrangement uses TRBV11-2 and TRBJ1-1; no firm D call. V gave up 5 bases and J gave up 4 bases, with 11 bases separating them. The CDR3 has 13 amino acids. Per the germline V gene, CDR1 is SGHAT and CDR2 is FQNNGV. The CDR3 nucleotides are TGTGCCAGCAGCCCATCCGCGGGCACTGAAGCTTTCTTT. This encodes CASSPSAGTEAFF.

This chain uses TRBV6-5 with TRBJ1-2; the D gene is possibly TRBD1 (5 bases). V dropped 5 bases and J dropped 8 bases, with 12 bases sitting between them. Germline CDR1 MNHEY, CDR2 SVGAGI. CDR3 size: 12 residues. DNA for the CDR3: TGTGCCAGCAGTCCAGGACATGAAGGCTACACCTTC. Residues: CASSPGHEGYTF.

The chain uses TRBV5-1 and TRBJ2-1; 7 nucleotides agree with TRBD2. The CDR3 spans 14 residues. The germline CDR1 and CDR2 sequences are SGHRS and YFSETQ. The V gene end was trimmed by 5 bases and the J gene end by 8 bases; junction bases not matched to a gene: 10. CDR3: CASRPGTNRHEQFF. The CDR3 nucleotides are TGCGCCAGCAGACCCGGGACTAATCGTCATGAGCAGTTCTTC.

In this sample, this clone turned up once. The J gene is TRBJ2-7, the V gene TRBV29-1; TRBD2 agrees at 12 bases. Losses at the gene ends were 1 base for V and 7 bases for J; bases not matched to a gene: 8. Germline values: CDR1 SQVTM, CDR2 ANQGSEA. The CDR3 runs to 15 residues. As DNA, the CDR3 is TGCAGCGTTGAAGGACTAGCGGGAGCATCGCGGGAGCAGTACTTC. Its translation is CSVEGLAGASREQYF.

V gene TRBV7-3 combines with J gene TRBJ2-1; maybe TRBD1 (6 bases). Per the germline V gene, CDR1 is SGHTA and CDR2 is FQGTGA. V dropped 4 bases and J dropped 3 bases, with 25 bases sitting between them. This CDR3 has 19 amino acids. CDR3 nucleotide sequence: TGTGCCAGCAGCTCGACACCCCAACCTGGACAGTTCCGCTACAATGAGCAGTTCTTC. Its translation is CASSSTPQPGQFRYNEQFF.

The rearrangement links TRBV7-2 to TRBJ2-5; 8 bases agree with TRBD2. The DNA end is a closer match to TRBJ2-7, so the J assignment may be wrong. The germline gives CDR1 SGHTA, CDR2 FQGNSA. CDR3 length: 15 residues. In DNA, the CDR3 is TGTGCCAGCAGCTCCTTAGCGGGACCCCTTTACGAGCAGTACTTC. Translation: CASSSLAGPLYEQYF.

The rearrangement uses TRBV28 and TRBJ1-5; weak D call: TRBD1 (5 bases). The V end was cut by 7 bases, the J end by 2 bases, with 15 bases between. The germline gives CDR1 MDHEN, CDR2 SYDVKM. CDR3 size: 15 residues. CDR3 protein: CASNRGAGGNQPQHF. The DNA for the CDR3 is TGTGCCAGCAATCGCGGGGCCGGAGGCAATCAGCCCCAGCATTTT.

This clone came up once. The chain carries TRBV5-1 and TRBJ2-1, with D possibly being TRBD2 (6 bases). V gave up 2 bases and J gave up 6 bases, with 9 bases separating them. Germline-derived CDR1 and CDR2 are SGHRS and YFSETQ. This CDR3 region has 13 residues. The CDR3 sequence: CASSFAAGNEQFF. In nucleotides, the CDR3 is TGCGCCAGCAGCTTCGCAGCGGGCAATGAGCAGTTCTTC.